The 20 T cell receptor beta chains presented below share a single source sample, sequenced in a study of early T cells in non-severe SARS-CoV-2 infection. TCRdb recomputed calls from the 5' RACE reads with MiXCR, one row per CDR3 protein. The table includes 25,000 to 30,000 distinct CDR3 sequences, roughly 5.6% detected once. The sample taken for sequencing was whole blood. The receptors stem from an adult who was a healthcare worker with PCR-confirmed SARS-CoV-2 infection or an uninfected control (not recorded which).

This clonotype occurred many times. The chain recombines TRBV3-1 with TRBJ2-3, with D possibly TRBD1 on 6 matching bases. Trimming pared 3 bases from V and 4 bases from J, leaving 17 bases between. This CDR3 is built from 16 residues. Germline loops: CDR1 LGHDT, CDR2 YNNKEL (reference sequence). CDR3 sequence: CASSHSRVQGADTQYF. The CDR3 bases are TGTGCCAGCAGCCATTCTCGGGTACAGGGCGCAGATACGCAGTATTTT.

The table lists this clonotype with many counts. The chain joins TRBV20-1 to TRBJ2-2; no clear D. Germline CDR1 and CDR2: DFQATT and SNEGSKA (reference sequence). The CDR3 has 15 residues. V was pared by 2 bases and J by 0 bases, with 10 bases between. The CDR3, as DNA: TGCAGTGCTAGACAGACCATCACGAACACCGGGGAGCTGTTTTTT. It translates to CSARQTITNTGELFF.

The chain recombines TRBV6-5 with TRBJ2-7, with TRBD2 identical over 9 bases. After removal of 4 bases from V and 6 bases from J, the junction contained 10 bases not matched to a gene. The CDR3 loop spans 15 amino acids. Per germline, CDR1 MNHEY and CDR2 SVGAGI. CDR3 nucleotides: TGTGCCAGCAGTTCCCCCTCTAGCGGGACCGCCGAGCAGTACTTC. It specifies CASSSPSSGTAEQYF.

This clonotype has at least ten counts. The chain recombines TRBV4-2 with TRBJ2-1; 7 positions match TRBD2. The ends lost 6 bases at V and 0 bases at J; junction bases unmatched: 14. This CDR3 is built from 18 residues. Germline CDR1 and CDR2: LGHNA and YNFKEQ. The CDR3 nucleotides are TGTGCCAGCAGTCGGAATAAACTAGGCGGGAGCTCCTACAATGAGCAGTTCTTC. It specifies CASSRNKLGGSSYNEQFF.

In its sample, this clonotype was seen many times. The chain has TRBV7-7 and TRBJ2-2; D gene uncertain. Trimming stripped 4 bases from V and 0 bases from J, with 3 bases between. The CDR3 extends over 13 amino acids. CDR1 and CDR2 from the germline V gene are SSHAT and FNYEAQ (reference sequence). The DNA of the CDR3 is TGTGCCAGCAGCTCAACGAACACCGGGGAGCTGTTTTTT. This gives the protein CASSSTNTGELFF.

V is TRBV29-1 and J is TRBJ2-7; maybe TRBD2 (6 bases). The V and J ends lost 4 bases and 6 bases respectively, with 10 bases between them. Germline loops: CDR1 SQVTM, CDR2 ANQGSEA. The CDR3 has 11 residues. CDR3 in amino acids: CSVGGDSEQYF. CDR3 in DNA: TGCAGCGTTGGGGGGGACTCCGAGCAGTACTTC.

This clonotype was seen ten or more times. CDR3: CSASEGEPYEQYF. CDR3 DNA: TGCAGTGCTAGTGAAGGGGAGCCCTACGAGCAGTACTTC. The chain uses TRBV20-1 and TRBJ2-7, with D tentatively TRBD1 or TRBD2 (5 bases each). The V end was cut by 3 bases, the J end by 2 bases, with 11 bases between. The CDR3 covers 13 residues. Per germline, CDR1 DFQATT and CDR2 SNEGSKA (reference sequence).

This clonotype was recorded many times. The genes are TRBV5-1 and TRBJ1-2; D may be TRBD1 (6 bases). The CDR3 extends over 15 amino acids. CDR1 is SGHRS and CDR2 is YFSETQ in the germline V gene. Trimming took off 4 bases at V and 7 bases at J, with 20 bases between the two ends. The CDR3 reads CASSPGGTQQSGYTF. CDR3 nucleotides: TGCGCCAGCAGCCCAGGAGGGACACAGCAAAGTGGCTACACCTTC. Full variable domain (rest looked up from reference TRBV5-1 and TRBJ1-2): KAGVTQTPRYLIKTRGQQVTLSCSPISGHRSVSWYQQTPGQGLQFLFEYFSETQRNKGNFPGRFSGRQFSNSRSEMNVSTLELGDSALYLCASSPGGTQQSGYTFGSGTRLTVV.

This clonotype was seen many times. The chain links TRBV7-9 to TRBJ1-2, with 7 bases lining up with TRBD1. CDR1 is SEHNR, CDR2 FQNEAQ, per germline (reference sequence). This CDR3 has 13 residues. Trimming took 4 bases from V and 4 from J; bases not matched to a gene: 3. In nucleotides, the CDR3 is TGTGCCAGCAGCTCACAGGGGCGCTATGGCTACACCTTC. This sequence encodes CASSSQGRYGYTF.

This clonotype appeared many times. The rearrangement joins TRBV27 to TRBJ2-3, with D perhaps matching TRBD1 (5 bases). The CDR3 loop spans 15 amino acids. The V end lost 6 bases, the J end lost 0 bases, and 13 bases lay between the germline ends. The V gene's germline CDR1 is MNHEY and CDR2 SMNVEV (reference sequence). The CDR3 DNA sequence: TGTGCCAGCAGACGACAGATCAAGAGCACAGATACGCAGTATTTT. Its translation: CASRRQIKSTDTQYF.

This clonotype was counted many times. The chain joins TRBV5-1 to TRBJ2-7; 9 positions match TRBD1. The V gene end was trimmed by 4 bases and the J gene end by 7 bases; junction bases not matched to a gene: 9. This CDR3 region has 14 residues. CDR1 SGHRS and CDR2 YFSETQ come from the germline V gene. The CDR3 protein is CASSGGQGLWEQYF. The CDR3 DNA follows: TGCGCCAGCAGCGGCGGACAGGGGTTATGGGAGCAGTACTTC.

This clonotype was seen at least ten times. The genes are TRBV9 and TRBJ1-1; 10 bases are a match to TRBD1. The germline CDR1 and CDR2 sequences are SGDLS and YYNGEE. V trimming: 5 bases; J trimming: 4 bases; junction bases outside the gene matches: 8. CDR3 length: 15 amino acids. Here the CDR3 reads CASRTGGSGSTEAFF. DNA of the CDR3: TGTGCCAGCAGGACAGGGGGCTCTGGGTCCACTGAAGCTTTCTTT.

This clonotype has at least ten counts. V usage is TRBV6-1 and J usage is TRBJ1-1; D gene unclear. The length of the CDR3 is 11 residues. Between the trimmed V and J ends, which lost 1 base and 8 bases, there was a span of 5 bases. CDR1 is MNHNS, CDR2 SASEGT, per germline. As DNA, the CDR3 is TGTGCCAGCAGTGAAGGACCCGAAGCTTTCTTT. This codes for CASSEGPEAFF.

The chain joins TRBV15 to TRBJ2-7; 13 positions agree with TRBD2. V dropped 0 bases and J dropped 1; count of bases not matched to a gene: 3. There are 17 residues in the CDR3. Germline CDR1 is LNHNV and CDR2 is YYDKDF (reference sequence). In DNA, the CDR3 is TGTGCCACCAGCAGAGATAGACTAGCGGGAGGATCCTACGAGCAGTACTTC. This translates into CATSRDRLAGGSYEQYF.

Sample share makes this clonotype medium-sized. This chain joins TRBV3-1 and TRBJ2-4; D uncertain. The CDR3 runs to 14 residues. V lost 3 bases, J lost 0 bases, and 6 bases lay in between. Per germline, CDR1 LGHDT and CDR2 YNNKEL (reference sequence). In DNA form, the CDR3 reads TGTGCCAGCAGCCAGGGTGTAGCCAAAAACATTCAGTACTTC. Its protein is CASSQGVAKNIQYF.

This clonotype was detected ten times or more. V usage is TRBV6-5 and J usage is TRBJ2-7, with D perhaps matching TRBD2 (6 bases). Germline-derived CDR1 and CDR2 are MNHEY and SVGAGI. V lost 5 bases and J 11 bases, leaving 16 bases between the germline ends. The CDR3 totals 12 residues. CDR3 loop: CASSPRVGRKYF. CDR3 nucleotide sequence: TGTGCCAGCAGTCCGCGGGTAGGGAGGAAGTACTTC.

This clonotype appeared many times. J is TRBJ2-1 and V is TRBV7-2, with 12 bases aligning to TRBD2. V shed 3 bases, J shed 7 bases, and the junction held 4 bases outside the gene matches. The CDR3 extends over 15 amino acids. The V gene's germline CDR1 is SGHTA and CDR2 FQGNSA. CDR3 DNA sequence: TGTGCCAGCAGCTTCGGACTAGCGGGAAGGAATGAGCAGTTCTTC. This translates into CASSFGLAGRNEQFF.

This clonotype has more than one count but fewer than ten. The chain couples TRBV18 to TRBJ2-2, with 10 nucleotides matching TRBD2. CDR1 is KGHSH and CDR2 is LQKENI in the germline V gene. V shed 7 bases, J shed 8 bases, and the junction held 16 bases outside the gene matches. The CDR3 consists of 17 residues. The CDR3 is CASFALAGGVSPGELFF. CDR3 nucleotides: TGTGCCAGCTTCGCCTTAGCGGGAGGCGTCTCTCCAGGGGAGCTGTTTTTT.

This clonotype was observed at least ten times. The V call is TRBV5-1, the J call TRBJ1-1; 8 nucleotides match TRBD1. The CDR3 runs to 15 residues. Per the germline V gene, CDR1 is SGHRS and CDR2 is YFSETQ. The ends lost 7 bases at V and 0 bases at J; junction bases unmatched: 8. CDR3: CASGTGDGVNTEAFF. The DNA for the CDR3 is TGCGCCAGCGGGACAGGAGATGGGGTGAACACTGAAGCTTTCTTT.

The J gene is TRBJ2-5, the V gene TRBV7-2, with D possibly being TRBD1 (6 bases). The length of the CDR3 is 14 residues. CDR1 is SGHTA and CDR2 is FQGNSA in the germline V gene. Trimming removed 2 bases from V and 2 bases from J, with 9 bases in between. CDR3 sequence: CASSLRRGQETQYF. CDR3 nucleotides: TGTGCCAGCAGCTTAAGAAGGGGGCAAGAGACCCAGTACTTC.